The rows below give T cell receptor beta chains drawn from one sample of a study of shared clonotypes between healthy human individuals. Measured with immunoSEQ multiplex PCR; TCRdb has only the in-frame clones, and not every one. The profile covers approximately 1,500,000 clones, with 95% to 99% appearing a single time and about 0.45% taken by the ten largest. Source material: naive CD4+ T cells sorted from blood. These receptors were collected from a man aged 30 to 39 in good health. The CDR3 runs from the conserved cysteine through the conserved F or W. D genes are given only for firm matches. Part of the rows lack a size; the others show once, few, many or a class for expanded clones.

clone size: -
D gene: TRBD2
J gene: TRBJ2-1
V gene: TRBV5-1
CDR3 DNA: TGCGCCAGCAGCTCCGCCGGGACTAGCGCGTCTGAGCAGTTCTTC
CDR3 protein: CASSSAGTSASEQFF

clone size: -
D gene: -
J gene: TRBJ1-4
V gene: TRBV5-1
CDR3 DNA: TGCGCCAGCAGCTTGGGAGGCAGTATTGGGCCTGGGGAAAAACTGTTTTTT
CDR3 protein: CASSLGGSIGPGEKLFF

clone size: -
D gene: -
J gene: TRBJ2-2
V gene: TRBV28
CDR3 DNA: TGTGCCAGCAGTTTATTCCCCTCCCTCACCGGGGAGCTGTTTTTT
CDR3 protein: CASSLFPSLTGELFF

clone size: once
D gene: -
J gene: TRBJ2-7
V gene: TRBV11-3
CDR3 DNA: TGTGCCAGCAGCCAGACAGGCTACGAGCAGTACTTC
CDR3 protein: CASSQTGYEQYF

clone size: -
D gene: TRBD2
J gene: TRBJ2-1
V gene: TRBV18
CDR3 DNA: TGTGCCAGCTCACCTTTGGGACTAGCGGGAGGGCCGCCGAAAGACAATGAGCAGTTCTTC
CDR3 protein: CASSPLGLAGGPPKDNEQFF

clone size: -
D gene: -
J gene: TRBJ2-5
V gene: TRBV18
CDR3 DNA: TGTGCCAGCTCACCACTGGTACCCTCTCTAGACTACCAAGAGACCCAGTACTTC
CDR3 protein: CASSPLVPSLDYQETQYF

clone size: -
D gene: TRBD2
J gene: TRBJ2-3
V gene: TRBV5-1
CDR3 DNA: TGCGCCAGCAGCTTGGGCCTAGCGGAAAGCACAGATACGCAGTATTTT
CDR3 protein: CASSLGLAESTDTQYF

clone size: once
D gene: -
J gene: TRBJ2-7
V gene: TRBV21-1
CDR3 DNA: TGTGCCAGCAGCAAAGCCCGACACCTAGCGGGAGGGGGAGGGTACGAGCAGTACTTC
CDR3 protein: CASSKARHLAGGGGYEQYF

clone size: -
D gene: TRBD2
J gene: TRBJ2-1
V gene: TRBV18
CDR3 DNA: TGTGCCAGCTCACCACTCCGGGGACTAGCGTTGAATGGCAATGAGCAGTTCTTC
CDR3 protein: CASSPLRGLALNGNEQFF

clone size: -
D gene: -
J gene: TRBJ2-7
V gene: TRBV2
CDR3 DNA: TGTGCCAGCACCCGGGAGAGCTACGAGCAGTACTTC
CDR3 protein: CASTRESYEQYF

clone size: -
D gene: -
J gene: TRBJ2-1
V gene: TRBV11-3
CDR3 DNA: TGTGCCAGCAGCTTAGATGTGGGGGCCCGGTTCTTC
CDR3 protein: CASSLDVGARFF

clone size: once
D gene: TRBD2
J gene: TRBJ2-3
V gene: TRBV15
CDR3 DNA: TGTGCCACCAGCAGAGATCCACTAGCGGGAGGTCCTAGCACAGATACGCAGTATTTT
CDR3 protein: CATSRDPLAGGPSTDTQYF

clone size: -
D gene: -
J gene: TRBJ2-3
V gene: TRBV7-2
CDR3 DNA: TGTGCCAGCAGCTTTTATCGCCACACAGATACGCAGTATTTT
CDR3 protein: CASSFYRHTDTQYF

clone size: -
D gene: -
J gene: TRBJ1-2
V gene: TRBV5-5
CDR3 DNA: TGTGCCAGCACCCGGACTGGGCGGGGTGGCTACACCTTC
CDR3 protein: CASTRTGRGGYTF

clone size: -
D gene: -
J gene: TRBJ2-1
V gene: TRBV7-9
CDR3 DNA: TGTGCCAGCAGCCCGGACCCCTATTATCGGTGGGAGCAGTTCTTC
CDR3 protein: CASSPDPYYRWEQFF

clone size: -
D gene: TRBD1
J gene: TRBJ1-1
V gene: TRBV5-1
CDR3 DNA: TGCGCCAGCAGCAACATGGACAGGGGGCTAACTGAAGCTTTCTTT
CDR3 protein: CASSNMDRGLTEAFF

clone size: -
D gene: TRBD2
J gene: TRBJ2-1
V gene: TRBV9
CDR3 DNA: TGTGCCAGCAGCCTAAGACTAGCGGGAGGGTCTTACAATGAGCAGTTCTTC
CDR3 protein: CASSLRLAGGSYNEQFF

clone size: -
D gene: TRBD1
J gene: TRBJ1-4
V gene: TRBV10-2
CDR3 DNA: TGCGCCAGCAGTGAGTCTAGGAGGACAGGGGCGGAAAAACTGTTTTTT
CDR3 protein: CASSESRRTGAEKLFF

clone size: -
D gene: -
J gene: TRBJ2-2
V gene: TRBV6-1
CDR3 DNA: TGTGCCAGCACCCTAGGCCGGGGGCCCACCGGGGAGCTGTTTTTT
CDR3 protein: CASTLGRGPTGELFF

clone size: -
D gene: -
J gene: TRBJ2-5
V gene: TRBV11-2
CDR3 DNA: TGTGCCAGCAGCATACGACGGGGTAAAGAGACCCAGTACTTC
CDR3 protein: CASSIRRGKETQYF

clone size: -
D gene: -
J gene: TRBJ2-1
V gene: TRBV5-1
CDR3 DNA: TGCGCCAGCAGCTTGGTGTCCGCCCCACCCAATGGTGAGCAGTTCTTC
CDR3 protein: CASSLVSAPPNGEQFF

clone size: -
D gene: -
J gene: TRBJ2-7
V gene: TRBV7-8
CDR3 DNA: TGTGCCAGCAGCACGACACTCTCCTACGAGCAGTACTTC
CDR3 protein: CASSTTLSYEQYF

clone size: -
D gene: TRBD1
J gene: TRBJ1-4
V gene: TRBV5-1
CDR3 DNA: TGCGCCAGCAGCCTGGGACAGAATCCTGAAAAACTGTTTTTT
CDR3 protein: CASSLGQNPEKLFF

clone size: -
D gene: TRBD2
J gene: TRBJ2-5
V gene: TRBV5-4
CDR3 DNA: TGTGCCAGCAGCCCAAACCGACTAGCGAAAAAAGAGACCCAGTACTTC
CDR3 protein: CASSPNRLAKKETQYF

clone size: -
D gene: TRBD2
J gene: TRBJ2-3
V gene: TRBV7-6
CDR3 DNA: TGTGCCAGCAGCCGGGACGGGTCGGGAGGAGATACGCAGTATTTT
CDR3 protein: CASSRDGSGGDTQYF

clone size: -
D gene: TRBD1
J gene: TRBJ1-2
V gene: TRBV28
CDR3 DNA: TGTGCCAGCGCGGAGACAGGGGGCGAGAGCTATGGCTACACCTTC
CDR3 protein: CASAETGGESYGYTF

clone size: -
D gene: TRBD1
J gene: TRBJ2-5
V gene: TRBV9
CDR3 DNA: TGTGCCAGCAGCCTTACTCTGGGGCAGGGGGCGGGAGAGACCCAGTACTTC
CDR3 protein: CASSLTLGQGAGETQYF

clone size: -
D gene: -
J gene: TRBJ2-1
V gene: TRBV27
CDR3 DNA: TGTGCCAGCAGTTCAAGTACGATTGCCTACAATGAGCAGTTCTTC
CDR3 protein: CASSSSTIAYNEQFF

clone size: -
D gene: -
J gene: TRBJ2-7
V gene: TRBV20-1
CDR3 DNA: TGCAGTGCGACTGCGGGCGACGAGCAGTACTTC
CDR3 protein: CSATAGDEQYF

clone size: -
D gene: -
J gene: TRBJ2-1
V gene: TRBV30
CDR3 DNA: TGTGCCTGGAGGAAGAACAATGAGCAGTTCTTC
CDR3 protein: CAWRKNNEQFF

clone size: -
D gene: -
J gene: TRBJ1-4
V gene: TRBV6-1
CDR3 DNA: TGTGCCAGCACTAATTGGGATTCAACTAATGAAAAACTGTTTTTT
CDR3 protein: CASTNWDSTNEKLFF

clone size: -
D gene: TRBD2
J gene: TRBJ2-7
V gene: TRBV18
CDR3 DNA: TGTGCCAGCTCGACCGGACTAGCGGACTCCTACGAGCAGTACTTC
CDR3 protein: CASSTGLADSYEQYF

clone size: -
D gene: -
J gene: TRBJ2-7
V gene: TRBV5-5
CDR3 DNA: TGTGCCAGCAGCTCTTCCGGGACCTACGAGCAGTACTTC
CDR3 protein: CASSSSGTYEQYF

clone size: -
D gene: -
J gene: TRBJ2-7
V gene: TRBV2
CDR3 DNA: TGTGCCAGCAGGGAGGACAGCTACGAGCAGTACTTC
CDR3 protein: CASREDSYEQYF

clone size: -
D gene: TRBD2
J gene: TRBJ2-1
V gene: TRBV19
CDR3 DNA: TGTGCCAGTAGTATTGAAAGGACTAGCGGGAGGGCCTACAATGAGCAGTTCTTC
CDR3 protein: CASSIERTSGRAYNEQFF

clone size: -
D gene: -
J gene: TRBJ2-7
V gene: TRBV14
CDR3 DNA: TGTGCCAGCAGCCAGGGTCTCTACTACGAGCAGTACTTC
CDR3 protein: CASSQGLYYEQYF

clone size: -
D gene: -
J gene: TRBJ2-7
V gene: TRBV7-2
CDR3 DNA: TGTGCCAGCAGCTTGGGACTGGGGGCCTCCTACGAGCAGTACTTC
CDR3 protein: CASSLGLGASYEQYF

clone size: -
D gene: -
J gene: TRBJ2-5
V gene: TRBV9
CDR3 DNA: TGTGCCAGCAGCGTAGGGGCAGTAGAGACCCAGTACTTC
CDR3 protein: CASSVGAVETQYF

clone size: -
D gene: -
J gene: TRBJ2-5
V gene: TRBV29-1
CDR3 DNA: TGCAGCGTTGAAGGGCAGGGACAAGAGACCCAGTACTTC
CDR3 protein: CSVEGQGQETQYF

clone size: -
D gene: -
J gene: TRBJ2-3
V gene: TRBV9
CDR3 DNA: TGTGCCAGCAGCCCCTCCTCCCAGACTCTCCGAGATACGCAGTATTTT
CDR3 protein: CASSPSSQTLRDTQYF